A selection of T cell receptor beta chains follows, all from one sample in a study of blood T cell repertoires in COVID-19. Sequencing used immunoSEQ multiplex PCR; TCRdb keeps in-frame clones, though not all of them. This repertoire shows approximately 46,000 clones, about 70% found once; its top ten account for around 60%. The sequencing sample was made of peripheral blood. The source of these receptors is an older man with acute or convalescent COVID-19. CDR3s leave out the opening cysteine and the closing phenylalanine or tryptophan. Each record gives: J gene, V gene, CDR3 protein.

TRBJ2-5 TRBV7-8 ASSPGGEETQY
TRBJ2-7 TRBV19 ASSDSGRVGQQY
TRBJ1-2 TRBV6-5 ASRSDRGPGYT
TRBJ2-5 TRBV6-5 ASSYVPGIQETQY
TRBJ1-6 TRBV5-1 ASSLSGTVNSPLH
TRBJ2-5 TRBV19 ASSWRAGETQY
TRBJ2-1 TRBV19 ASSIEPSGSSNEQF
TRBJ1-5 TRBV7-9 ASSLGYSQPQH
TRBJ1-6 TRBV28 ASSSSETGVDSPLH
TRBJ2-7 TRBV18 ASSPGGTVLRQQY
TRBJ2-7 TRBV7-3 ASSPSAGSYEQY
TRBJ1-1 TRBV15 ATSRAGEAEAF
TRBJ1-1 TRBV5-3 ARSSPSQGAVTEAF
TRBJ2-6 TRBV28 ASTSFYSGANVLT
TRBJ1-6 TRBV28 ASGRGILNSPLH
TRBJ2-1 TRBV9 ASSVGGTGLNEQF
TRBJ2-7 TRBV5-4 ASSPWGGGETYEQY
TRBJ1-2 TRBV30 AWGQYGYT
TRBJ2-3 TRBV19 ASSPNRGSSTDTQY
TRBJ2-7 TRBV12-5 ASGLALTSGRAYEQY
TRBJ1-1 TRBV3-1/TRBV3-2 ASSQYSGTGVGGAF
TRBJ2-1 TRBV29-1 SVEGGLSSYNEQF
TRBJ1-3 TRBV3-1/TRBV3-2 ASSQPETRNTIY
TRBJ2-3 TRBV9 AIPRDTQY
TRBJ2-3 TRBV29-1 SVSGTGRTDTQY
TRBJ2-5 TRBV3-1/TRBV3-2 ASSQDPPKLGGTQY
TRBJ1-2 TRBV19 ASRDSYGYT
TRBJ2-5 TRBV5-4 ASSLAGQGDETQY
TRBJ2-2 TRBV5-6 ASSFNNGELF